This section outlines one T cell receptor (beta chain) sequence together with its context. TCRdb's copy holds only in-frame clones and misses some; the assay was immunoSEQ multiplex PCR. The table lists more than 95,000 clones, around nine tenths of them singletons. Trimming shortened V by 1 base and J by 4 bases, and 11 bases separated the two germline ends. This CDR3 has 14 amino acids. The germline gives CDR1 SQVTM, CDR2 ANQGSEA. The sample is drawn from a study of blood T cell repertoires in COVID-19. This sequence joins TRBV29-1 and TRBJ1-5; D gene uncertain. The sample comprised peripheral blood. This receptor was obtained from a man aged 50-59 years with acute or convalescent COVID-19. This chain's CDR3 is CSVEVSGHNQPQHF. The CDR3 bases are TGCAGCGTTGAAGTGTCAGGTCATAATCAGCCCCAGCATTTT.